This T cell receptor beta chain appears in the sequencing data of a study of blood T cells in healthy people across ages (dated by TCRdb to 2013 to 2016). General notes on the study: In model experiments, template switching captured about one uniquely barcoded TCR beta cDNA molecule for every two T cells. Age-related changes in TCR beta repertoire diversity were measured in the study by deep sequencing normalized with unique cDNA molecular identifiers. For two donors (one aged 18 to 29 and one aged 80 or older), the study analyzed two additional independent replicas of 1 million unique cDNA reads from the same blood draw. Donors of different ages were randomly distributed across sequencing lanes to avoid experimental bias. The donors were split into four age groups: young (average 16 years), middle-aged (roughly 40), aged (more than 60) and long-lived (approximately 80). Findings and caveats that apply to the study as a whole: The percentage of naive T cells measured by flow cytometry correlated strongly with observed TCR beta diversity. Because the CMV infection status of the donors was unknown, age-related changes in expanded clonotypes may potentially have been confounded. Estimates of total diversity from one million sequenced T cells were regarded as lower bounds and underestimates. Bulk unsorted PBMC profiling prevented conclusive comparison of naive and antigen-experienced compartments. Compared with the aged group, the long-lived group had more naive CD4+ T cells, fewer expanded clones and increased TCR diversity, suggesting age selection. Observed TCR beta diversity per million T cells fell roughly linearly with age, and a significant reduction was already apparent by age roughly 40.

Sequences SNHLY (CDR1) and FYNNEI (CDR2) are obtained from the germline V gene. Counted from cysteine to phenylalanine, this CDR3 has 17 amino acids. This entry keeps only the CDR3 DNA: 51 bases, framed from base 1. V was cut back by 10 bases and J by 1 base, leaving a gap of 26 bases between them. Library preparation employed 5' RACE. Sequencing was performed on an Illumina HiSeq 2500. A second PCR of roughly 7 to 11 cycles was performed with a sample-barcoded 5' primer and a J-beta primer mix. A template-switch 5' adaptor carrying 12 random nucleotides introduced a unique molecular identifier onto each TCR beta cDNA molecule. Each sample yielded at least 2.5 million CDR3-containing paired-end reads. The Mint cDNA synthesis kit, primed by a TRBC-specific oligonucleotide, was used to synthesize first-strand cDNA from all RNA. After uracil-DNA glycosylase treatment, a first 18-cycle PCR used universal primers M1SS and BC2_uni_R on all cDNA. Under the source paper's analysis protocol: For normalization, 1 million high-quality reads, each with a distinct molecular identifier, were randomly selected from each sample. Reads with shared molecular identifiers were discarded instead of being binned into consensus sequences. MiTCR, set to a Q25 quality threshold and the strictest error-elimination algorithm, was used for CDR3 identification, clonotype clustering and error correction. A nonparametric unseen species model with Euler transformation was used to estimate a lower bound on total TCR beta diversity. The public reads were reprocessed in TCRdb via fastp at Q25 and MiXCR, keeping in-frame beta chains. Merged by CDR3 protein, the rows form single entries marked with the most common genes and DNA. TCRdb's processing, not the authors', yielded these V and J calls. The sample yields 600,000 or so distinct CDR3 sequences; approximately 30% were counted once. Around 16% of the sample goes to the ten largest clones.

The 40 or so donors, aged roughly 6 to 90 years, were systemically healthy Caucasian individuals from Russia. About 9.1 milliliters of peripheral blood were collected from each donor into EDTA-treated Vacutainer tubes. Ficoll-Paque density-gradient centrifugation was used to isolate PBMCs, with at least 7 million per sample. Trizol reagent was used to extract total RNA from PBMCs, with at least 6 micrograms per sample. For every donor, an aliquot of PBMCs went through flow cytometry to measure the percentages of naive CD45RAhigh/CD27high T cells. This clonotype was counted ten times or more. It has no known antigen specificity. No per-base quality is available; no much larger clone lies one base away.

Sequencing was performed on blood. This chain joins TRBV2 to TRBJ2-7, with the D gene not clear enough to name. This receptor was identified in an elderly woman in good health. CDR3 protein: CATTLTAVSYISYEQYF. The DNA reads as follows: TGTGCCACCACCCTTACGGCCGTTTCTTACATTTCCTACGAGCAGTACTTC.